This TCR beta chain came from a study of human thymus T cells. The thymus was resected at corrective cardiac surgery. V gave up 2 bases and J gave up 8 bases, with 27 bases separating them. The germline CDR1 and CDR2 sequences are SEHNR and FQNEAQ (reference sequence). This CDR3 is built from 18 residues. Assay: immunoSEQ multiplex PCR; the TCRdb copy retains only in-frame clones and omits some. Seen here are around 70,000 clones, 85% to 95% observed once, and the top ten hold approximately 0.032%. The study's findings and limits: The related literature has documented a marked overlap of thymic repertoires among unrelated individuals. Thymic and blood repertoires seemed to favor certain V and J genes.

A word on this clone: What it binds is not known.

The sample was thymus tissue. This clonotype originated in a girl in the first two years of life with a congenital heart defect but otherwise immunologically healthy. This rearrangement joins TRBV7-9 to TRBJ1-2; TRBD1 is a possible D gene (5 bases). The CDR3 DNA sequence: TGTGCCAGCAGCTTATGGGAGGGGCAGGACCCCTGTCCGGGGGGCTACACCTTC. The encoded protein is CASSLWEGQDPCPGGYTF.